A single sample is the source of the 23 T cell receptor beta chains below, sequenced in a study of OX40 agonist ivuxolimab in advanced cancers. Repertoires were generated with immunoSEQ multiplex PCR, while TCRdb's copy carries only in-frame clones and drops some. The table lists about 100,000 clones, approximately 80% of them singletons. The sample was CD4+ or CD8+ T cells sorted from blood, taken in a trial of the OX40 agonist ivuxolimab. The receptors were sampled from an adult with an advanced solid tumor such as melanoma, head and neck, liver or kidney cancer.

The sample holds a few counts of this clone. The rearrangement joins TRBV30 to TRBJ1-5; 9 bases agree with TRBD1. Trimming took 5 bases from V and 3 from J; bases not matched to a gene: 5. The CDR3 spans 14 residues. Germline assignment: CDR1 GTSNPN and CDR2 SVGIG (reference sequence). CDR3 loop: CAWGGQGDNQPQHF. The CDR3 nucleotides read TGTGCCTGGGGGGGACAGGGAGACAATCAGCCCCAGCATTTT. The complete variable domain, with remaining parts taken from reference TRBV30 and TRBJ1-5, reads SQTIHQWPATLVQPVGSPLSLECTVEGTSNPNLYWYRQAAGRGLQLLFYSVGIGQISSEVPQNLSASRPQDRQFILSSKKLLLSDSGFYLCAWGGQGDNQPQHFGDGTRLSIL.

The chain uses TRBV12-5 and TRBJ2-2; D gene unclear. V lost 6 bases and J 7 bases, leaving 9 bases between the germline ends. Germline V gene data show CDR1 as LGHNT and CDR2 as FRNRAP. This CDR3 is 12 amino acids long. The CDR3 DNA sequence: TGTGCTAGTGGCAATCCGGGCGGGGAGCTGTTTTTT. Its translation is CASGNPGGELFF. The full variable domain, its missing parts supplied by reference TRBV12-5 and TRBJ2-2, is DARVTQTPRHKVTEMGQEVTMRCQPILGHNTVFWYRQTMMQGLELLAYFRNRAPLDDSGMPKDRFSAEMPDATLATLKIQPSEPRDSAVYFCASGNPGGELFFGEGSRLTVL.

This clone turned up a few times. V and J are TRBV19 and TRBJ1-5; unclear D gene. V lost 3 bases to trimming and J lost 0 bases, with 6 bases between them. The CDR3 runs 14 residues. Looked up from germline, CDR1 is LNHDA and CDR2 is SQIVND (reference sequence). CDR3 in DNA: TGTGCCAGTAGTATCCCATATAGCAATCAGCCCCAGCATTTT. This sequence encodes CASSIPYSNQPQHF.

V usage is TRBV7-2 and J usage is TRBJ1-1, with 10 bases fitting TRBD1. Trimming cost V 2 bases and J 4 bases; bases outside gene matches: 7. Per germline, CDR1 SGHTA and CDR2 FQGNSA. There are 16 residues in the CDR3. CDR3: CASSLKTGGVRTEAFF. The CDR3 bases are TGTGCCAGCAGCTTAAAGACAGGGGGCGTACGCACTGAAGCTTTCTTT. Using reference TRBV7-2 and TRBJ1-1 for the parts outside the CDR3, the full variable domain is GAGVSQSPSNKVTEKGKDVELRCDPISGHTALYWYRQSLGQGLEFLIYFQGNSAPDKSGLPSDRFSAERTGGSVSTLTIQRTQQEDSAVYLCASSLKTGGVRTEAFFGQGTRLTVV.

This clone was seen only once. The J gene is TRBJ1-1, the V gene TRBV2; D is possibly TRBD1 (5 bases). The CDR3 runs to 14 residues. Germline V lookup: CDR1 SNHLY, CDR2 FYNNEI. V shed 2 bases and J shed 5 bases, with 12 bases lying between them. The CDR3 spells CASSESGWGTEAFF. In DNA, the CDR3 is TGTGCCAGCAGTGAATCAGGGTGGGGGACTGAAGCTTTCTTT.

This sequence joins TRBV27 and TRBJ1-2, with D perhaps TRBD1 (6 bases). Trimming took off 3 bases at V and 2 bases at J, with 10 bases between the two ends. Germline CDR1 is MNHEY and CDR2 is SMNVEV (reference sequence). The CDR3 contains 14 residues. The CDR3 DNA reads as TGTGCCAGCAGTTTGGGGGCCTTAAACTATGGCTACACCTTC. Protein sequence: CASSLGALNYGYTF.

The rearrangement links TRBV7-8 to TRBJ2-2; D remains ambiguous. This CDR3 has 16 amino acids. Germline V gene sequence: CDR1 SGHVS, CDR2 FQNEAQ. The V end lost 5 bases, the J end lost 0 bases, and 13 bases lay between the germline ends. This CDR3 is CASSALRIPNTGELFF. CDR3 bases: TGTGCCAGCAGCGCACTGAGAATTCCGAACACCGGGGAGCTGTTTTTT.

This clone was seen more than once but under ten times. This chain connects TRBV19 to TRBJ1-2; 9 nucleotides match TRBD1. J lost 5 bases, V lost 4 bases, and 8 bases had no gene match. Germline lookup yields CDR1 LNHDA and CDR2 SQIVND (reference sequence). This CDR3 is built from 15 residues. CDR3 nucleotides: TGTGCCAGTAGTACCCGAATCGACAGGGGGTATGGCTACACCTTC. Translated: CASSTRIDRGYGYTF.

The chain joins TRBV7-2 to TRBJ1-5, with D perhaps matching TRBD1 (5 bases). Trimming pared 3 bases from V and 3 bases from J, leaving 9 bases between. The CDR3 runs 14 residues. Germline-derived CDR1 and CDR2 are SGHTA and FQGNSA. The CDR3 here is CASSLGPNNQPQHF. The DNA of the CDR3 is TGTGCCAGCAGCTTGGGACCTAACAATCAGCCCCAGCATTTT.

CDR3 amino acids: CASSLRNEQFF. The CDR3 nucleotides are TGCGCCAGCAGCTTAAGGAATGAGCAGTTCTTC. V and J are TRBV5-1 and TRBJ2-1; D gene ambiguous. The length of the CDR3 is 11 residues. Trimming took off 2 bases at V and 7 bases at J, with 4 bases between the two ends. The germline V gene has CDR1 SGHRS and CDR2 YFSETQ.

The chain recombines TRBV5-1 with TRBJ2-2; 7 positions agree with TRBD2. The CDR3 extends over 14 amino acids. V lost 2 bases and J lost 4; bases outside the gene matches: 2. CDR1 and CDR2 from the germline V gene are SGHRS and YFSETQ. This CDR3 is CASSLAGTTGELFF. CDR3 bases: TGCGCCAGCAGCTTAGCGGGAACCACCGGGGAGCTGTTTTTT.

On this clone itself: The sample holds other DNA sequences that translate to the same CDR3. The rearrangement links TRBV7-9 to TRBJ2-7; D not certain. Per germline, CDR1 SEHNR and CDR2 FQNEAQ (reference sequence). The V gene lost 1 base and the J gene lost 6 bases, with 7 bases spanning the gap. The CDR3 consists of 12 residues. This CDR3 is CASSLGGSEQYF. The CDR3 DNA reads TGTGCCAGCAGCTTAGGAGGTAGCGAGCAGTACTTC.

The V gene is TRBV28, the J gene TRBJ1-3; D is unclear. The CDR3 extends over 13 amino acids. Trimming removed 6 bases from V and 0 bases from J, with 6 bases in between. Germline assignment: CDR1 MDHEN and CDR2 SYDVKM. DNA of the CDR3: TGTGCCAGCAGCCTGGCCTCTGGAAACACCATATATTTT. This gives the protein CASSLASGNTIYF.

The table lists this clone with a count of one. The CDR3 DNA sequence: TGTGCCAGCAGTTCATGGGGGGCGGGGGAAGAGACCCAGTACTTC. Protein: CASSSWGAGEETQYF. The rearrangement joins TRBV27 to TRBJ2-5; D possibly corresponds to TRBD2 (7 bases). From germline, CDR1 is MNHEY and CDR2 SMNVEV (reference sequence). CDR3 length: 15 residues. V shed 4 bases and J shed 3 bases, with 15 bases lying between them.

J is TRBJ2-6 and V is TRBV7-8; D unclear. The CDR3 contains 15 residues. Germline values: CDR1 SGHVS, CDR2 FQNEAQ. Trimming left V 0 bases short and J 0 bases short, with 3 bases between. The CDR3: CASSLAFSGANVLTF. The CDR3 coding sequence is TGTGCCAGCAGCTTAGCCTTCTCTGGGGCCAACGTCCTGACTTTC.

This chain joins TRBV5-1 and TRBJ1-1, with TRBD1 as a possible D gene (5 bases). The germline gives CDR1 SGHRS, CDR2 YFSETQ. This CDR3 is 13 amino acids long. The V end was cut by 3 bases, the J end by 6 bases, with 12 bases between. In DNA, the CDR3 is TGCGCCAGCAGCTCCACAGTGACAGCTGAAGCTTTCTTT. This gives the protein CASSSTVTAEAFF. The variable domain in full, with the rest retrieved from reference TRBV5-1 and TRBJ1-1, is KAGVTQTPRYLIKTRGQQVTLSCSPISGHRSVSWYQQTPGQGLQFLFEYFSETQRNKGNFPGRFSGRQFSNSRSEMNVSTLELGDSALYLCASSSTVTAEAFFGQGTRLTVV.

The J gene is TRBJ1-1, the V gene TRBV29-1; D is unresolved. Germline-derived CDR1 and CDR2 are SQVTM and ANQGSEA. The V and J ends lost 7 bases and 0 bases respectively, with 15 bases between them. This CDR3 region has 14 residues. The CDR3 DNA reads TGCAGCGACCCGAGGAACCAAATGAACACTGAAGCTTTCTTT. It is translated as CSDPRNQMNTEAFF.

The chain recombines TRBV27 with TRBJ1-6; no clear D gene. V was pared by 2 bases and J by 7 bases, with 3 bases between. Per the germline V gene, CDR1 is MNHEY and CDR2 is SMNVEV (reference sequence). CDR3 size: 12 residues. This chain's CDR3 is CASSLINSPLHF. The CDR3 DNA reads as TGTGCCAGCAGTTTAATCAATTCACCCCTCCACTTT.

V usage is TRBV7-9 and J usage is TRBJ2-2; D call uncertain. The CDR3 has 12 residues. Trimming removed 5 bases at V and 5 bases at J, with 6 bases between. Looked up from germline, CDR1 is SEHNR and CDR2 is FQNEAQ (reference sequence). The CDR3 loop reads CASSVLTGELFF. DNA for the CDR3: TGTGCCAGCAGCGTCTTAACCGGGGAGCTGTTTTTT.

The chain employs TRBV5-8 and TRBJ1-5; D not certain. The CDR3 is 13 amino acids. Deletions cut 4 bases from V and 5 bases from J, with 10 bases between. From germline, CDR1 is SGHTS and CDR2 YDEGEE. The CDR3 here is CASSPQRDQPQHF. The CDR3 DNA sequence: TGTGCCAGCAGCCCTCAGAGGGATCAGCCCCAGCATTTT.

V gene TRBV29-1 combines with J gene TRBJ2-7; TRBD1 matches at 7 bases. The CDR3 consists of 12 residues. Germline CDR1 SQVTM, CDR2 ANQGSEA. The V gene end was trimmed by 7 bases and the J gene end by 1 base; junction bases not matched to a gene: 4. DNA of the CDR3: TGCAGCGCTACGACAGGGTCCTACGAGCAGTACTTC. It specifies CSATTGSYEQYF.

This sequence joins TRBV27 and TRBJ1-1; the D is unclear. Per germline, CDR1 MNHEY and CDR2 SMNVEV (reference sequence). V was trimmed by 7 bases and J by 0 bases, leaving 15 bases between them. The CDR3 totals 15 residues. The DNA of the CDR3 is TGTGCCAGCATGGCAGAGGGAGTTCTGAACACTGAAGCTTTCTTT. Encoded protein: CASMAEGVLNTEAFF.

J is TRBJ2-3 and V is TRBV4-1; 7 nucleotides align to TRBD1. With 0 bases clipped from V and 4 bases from J, the junction kept 1 base outside the gene matches. Germline values: CDR1 MGHRA, CDR2 YSYEKL. The CDR3 totals 14 residues. CDR3 sequence: CASSQDQGADTQYF. The CDR3, as DNA: TGCGCCAGCAGCCAAGATCAGGGGGCAGATACGCAGTATTTT.